This T cell receptor (beta chain) was obtained from a study of shared clonotypes between healthy human individuals (TCRdb year 2020). Turning to the overall study: The cohort comprised two women and three men aged 18 to 49 years. The study deeply sequenced blood TCR repertoires of roughly five healthy adults to estimate repertoire size and the extent of clonotype sharing between individuals. Per donor, leukapheresis produced somewhere between about 0.85 and 8.9 billion PBMCs. Libraries were prepared and TCR repertoires were sequenced by different laboratories using diverse techniques, in order to increase sequencing depth and limit assay-specific biases. What the research found in general, with its limitations: The genetic and exposure-history diversity represented was limited by the small number of donors. Only blood was sampled, and tissue TCR repertoires likely differ from those in blood. Based on pairwise subsampling, the degree of clonotype sharing among donors was expected to be affected by sequencing depth.

Using the deep immunoSEQ assay, multiplex PCR amplified TCR CDR3 regions from genomic DNA. Extracted genomic DNA from each cell subset was spread evenly across all wells of several immunoSEQ 96-well plates, with each plate serving as a replicate. For unsorted PBMC, each replicate PCR was loaded with about 300 ng genomic DNA, equivalent to 25,000 to 35,000 T cell genomes. Ten immunoSEQ deep assay plates were used to sequence the unsorted PBMC genomic DNA. The purified libraries were quantified using a Qubit 3.0 fluorometer, sized with a Bioanalyzer 2100, and then quantified again using the KAPA Library Quantification kit. Every immunoSEQ 96-well plate was sequenced on a dedicated single-read 150-cycle Illumina NextSeq 550 flow cell. The original pipeline was this. The immunoSEQ output contained only junctional sequences without quality scores, so filtering could not match that applied to full-length reads. Sequences were annotated with PyIR, a Python wrapper for IgBLAST v1.9, and V/J genes and CDR3 were assigned using IMGT germline references. Reads with weak V/J assignments (E-value above 1e-6), missing CDR3, stop codons, out-of-frame junctions, or ambiguous translated residues were removed. V3J clonotypes were defined as sequences sharing the same inferred V gene, J gene, and CDR3 amino acid sequence. Percentage overlap between repertoires was calculated by dividing the number of shared unique clonotypes by the size of the smaller repertoire. RTK rarefaction, the Chao1 estimator, and Recon v2.1 estimates of unobserved clonotypes were used to assess repertoire richness. Drawn from immuneACCESS, this table holds only the in-frame rearrangements with V and J called that TCRdb kept. Clones are partly lost; checked studies trace under half to an unresolved V gene and leave the rest unexplained. V and J calls and clone size are given by that table; D and trimming were obtained from the DNA. Counted in this sample were about half a million clones; 78% of them appeared once. Together, the top ten hold around 12% of the sample.

The donors were healthy, HIV-negative adults with no recently reported acute infections or vaccinations. Every donor was a Caucasian adult residing in Nashville, Tennessee, USA. For unsorted samples, around 90 million PBMCs were counted, and genomic DNA was extracted using the QIAamp DNA Blood Mini kit. Blood was obtained by leukapheresis, after which PBMCs were separated by Ficoll-Histopaque density gradient centrifugation and cryopreserved in liquid nitrogen vapor phase. As to this clone: Its binding antigen is unknown. The record has no base qualities; no much larger clone is one base away.

CDR1 and CDR2, per the germline V gene, are SGHVS and FQNEAQ. Trimming leaves V shorter by 5 bases and J shorter by 1 base, with the junction holding 6 bases beyond the gene matches. Measured from the cysteine to the phenylalanine, the CDR3 is 16 residues long. Kept here is only the CDR3 DNA, which spans 48 bases and is read in frame from base 1. The V and J segments used are TRBV7-8 and TRBJ2-3; 10 bases in between match TRBD2. The sequenced sample was PBMCs. This TCR derives from a middle-aged woman in good health. Some clones in this sample may be carry-over from other donors' samples. Read as DNA, the sequence is TGTGCCAGCAGCACCCGCCTAGCGGGGGGCACAGATACGCAGTATTTT. The translation is CASSTRLAGGTDTQYF. The entire variable domain, with the stretches around the CDR3 drawn from the reference TRBV7-8 and TRBJ2-3 proteins, is GAGVSQSPRYKVAKRGQDVALRCDPISGHVSLFWYQQALGQGPEFLTYFQNEAQLDKSGLPSDRFFAERPEGSVSTLKIQRTQQEDSAVYLCASSTRLAGGTDTQYFGPGTRLTVL.